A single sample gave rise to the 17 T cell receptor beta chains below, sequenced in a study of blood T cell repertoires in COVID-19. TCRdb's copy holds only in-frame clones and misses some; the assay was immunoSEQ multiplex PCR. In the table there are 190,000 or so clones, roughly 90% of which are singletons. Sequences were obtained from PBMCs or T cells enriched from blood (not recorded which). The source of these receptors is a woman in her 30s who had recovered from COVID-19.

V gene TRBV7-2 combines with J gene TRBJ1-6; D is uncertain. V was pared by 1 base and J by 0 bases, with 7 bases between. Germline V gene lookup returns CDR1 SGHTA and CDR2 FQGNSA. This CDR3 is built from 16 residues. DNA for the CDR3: TGTGCCAGCAGCTTAGAAGGGAGCTCCTATAATTCACCCCTCCACTTT. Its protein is CASSLEGSSYNSPLHF.

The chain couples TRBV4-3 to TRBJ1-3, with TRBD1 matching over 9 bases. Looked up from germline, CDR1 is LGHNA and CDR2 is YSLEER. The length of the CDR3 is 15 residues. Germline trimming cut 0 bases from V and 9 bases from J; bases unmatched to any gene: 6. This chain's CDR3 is CASSQDWGQGGTIYF. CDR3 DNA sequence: TGCGCCAGCAGCCAAGATTGGGGACAGGGAGGCACCATATATTTT.

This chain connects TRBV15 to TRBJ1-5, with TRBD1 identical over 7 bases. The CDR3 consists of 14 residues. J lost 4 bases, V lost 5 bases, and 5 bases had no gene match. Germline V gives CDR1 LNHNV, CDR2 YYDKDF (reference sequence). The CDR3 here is CATSFGTANQPQHF. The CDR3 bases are TGTGCCACCAGCTTCGGGACAGCTAATCAGCCCCAGCATTTT.

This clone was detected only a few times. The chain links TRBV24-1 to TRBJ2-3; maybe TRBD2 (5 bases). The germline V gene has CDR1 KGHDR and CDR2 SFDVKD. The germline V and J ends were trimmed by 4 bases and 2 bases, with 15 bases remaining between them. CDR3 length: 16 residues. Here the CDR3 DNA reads TGTGCCACCAGTGAGATCGGGGTCAAGTACACAGATACGCAGTATTTT. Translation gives CATSEIGVKYTDTQYF.

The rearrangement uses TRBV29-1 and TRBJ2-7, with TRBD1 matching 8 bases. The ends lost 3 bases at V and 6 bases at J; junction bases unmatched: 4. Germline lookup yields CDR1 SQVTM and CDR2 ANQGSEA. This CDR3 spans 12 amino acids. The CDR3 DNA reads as TGCAGCGTTGAGGACAGGGAGGCCGAGCAGTACTTC. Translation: CSVEDREAEQYF.

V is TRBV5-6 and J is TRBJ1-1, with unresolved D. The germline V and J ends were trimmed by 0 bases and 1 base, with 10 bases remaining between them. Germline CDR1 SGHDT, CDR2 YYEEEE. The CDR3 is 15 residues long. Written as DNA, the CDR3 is TGTGCCAGCAGCTTGGGCGGGGATTGGAACACTGAAGCTTTCTTT. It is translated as CASSLGGDWNTEAFF.

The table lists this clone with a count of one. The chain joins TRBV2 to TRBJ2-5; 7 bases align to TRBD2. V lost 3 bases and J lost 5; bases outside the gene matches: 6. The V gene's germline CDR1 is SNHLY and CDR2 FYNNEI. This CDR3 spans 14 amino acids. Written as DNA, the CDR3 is TGTGCCAGCAGTGAGGTGGGAGGGGTGGAGACCCAGTACTTC. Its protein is CASSEVGGVETQYF.

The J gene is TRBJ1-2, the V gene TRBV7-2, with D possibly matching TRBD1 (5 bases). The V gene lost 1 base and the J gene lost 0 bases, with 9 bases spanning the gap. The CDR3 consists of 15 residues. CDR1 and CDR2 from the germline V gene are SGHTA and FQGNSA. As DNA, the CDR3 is TGTGCCAGCAGCTTAGTCCAGGGTACTAACTATGGCTACACCTTC. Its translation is CASSLVQGTNYGYTF.

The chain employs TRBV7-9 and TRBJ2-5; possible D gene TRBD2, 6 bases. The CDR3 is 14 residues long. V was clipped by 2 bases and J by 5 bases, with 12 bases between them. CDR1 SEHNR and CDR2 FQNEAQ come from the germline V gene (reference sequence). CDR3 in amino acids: CASSLFSLAETQYF. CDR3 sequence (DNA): TGTGCCAGCAGCTTATTTTCCCTAGCGGAGACCCAGTACTTC. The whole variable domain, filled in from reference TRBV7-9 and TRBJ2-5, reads DTGVSQNPRHKITKRGQNVTFRCDPISEHNRLYWYRQTLGQGPEFLTYFQNEAQLEKSRLLSDRFSAERPKGSFSTLEIQRTEQGDSAMYLCASSLFSLAETQYFGPGTRLLVL.

CDR3 protein: CSVAANNEQFF. CDR3 DNA sequence: TGCAGCGTTGCCGCTAACAATGAGCAGTTCTTC. This chain links TRBV29-1 with TRBJ2-1; D gene unclear. The CDR3 runs 11 residues. V gave up 4 bases and J gave up 5 bases, with 6 bases separating them. Germline CDR1 reads SQVTM; CDR2 reads ANQGSEA.

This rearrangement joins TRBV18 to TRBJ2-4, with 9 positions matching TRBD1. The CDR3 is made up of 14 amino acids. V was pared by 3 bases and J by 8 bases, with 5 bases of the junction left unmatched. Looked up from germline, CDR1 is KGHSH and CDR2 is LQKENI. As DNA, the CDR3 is TGTGCCAGCTCACCCGGACAGGGGTTGGACATTCAGTACTTC. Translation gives CASSPGQGLDIQYF.

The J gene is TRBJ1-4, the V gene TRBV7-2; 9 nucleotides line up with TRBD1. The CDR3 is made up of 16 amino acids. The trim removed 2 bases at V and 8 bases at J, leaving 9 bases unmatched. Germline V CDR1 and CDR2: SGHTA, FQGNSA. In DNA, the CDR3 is TGTGCCAGCAGCTTAAGGAGGGGACAGGGAGGGGAAAAACTGTTTTTT. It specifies CASSLRRGQGGEKLFF.

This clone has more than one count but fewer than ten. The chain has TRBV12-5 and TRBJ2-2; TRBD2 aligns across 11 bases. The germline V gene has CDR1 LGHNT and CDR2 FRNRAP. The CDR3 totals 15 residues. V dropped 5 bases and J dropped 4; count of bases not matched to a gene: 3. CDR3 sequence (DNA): TGTGCTAGTGGTGCGGGACTAGCGGTCACCGGGGAGCTGTTTTTT. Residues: CASGAGLAVTGELFF.

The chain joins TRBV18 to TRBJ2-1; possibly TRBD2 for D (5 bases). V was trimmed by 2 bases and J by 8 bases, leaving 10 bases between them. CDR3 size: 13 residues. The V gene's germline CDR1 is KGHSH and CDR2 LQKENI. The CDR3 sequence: CASSPASSDEQFF. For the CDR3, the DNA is TGTGCCAGCTCACCAGCTAGCAGCGATGAGCAGTTCTTC.

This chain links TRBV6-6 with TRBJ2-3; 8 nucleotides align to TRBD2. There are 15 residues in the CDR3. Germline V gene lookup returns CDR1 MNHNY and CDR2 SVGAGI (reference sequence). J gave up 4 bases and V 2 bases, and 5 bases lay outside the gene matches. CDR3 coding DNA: TGTGCCAGCAGTTACGGGCGGGAGGAACCAGATACGCAGTATTTT. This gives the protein CASSYGREEPDTQYF.

The CDR3 bases are TGTGCCAGCAGCCAAGATTTGACAGCCCCTTCTCGTGGCTACACCTTC. Translation: CASSQDLTAPSRGYTF. The rearrangement links TRBV4-2 to TRBJ1-2; D may be TRBD1 (5 bases). Germline loops: CDR1 LGHNA, CDR2 YNFKEQ. The CDR3 length is 16 residues. V gave up 0 bases and J gave up 7 bases, with 18 bases separating them.

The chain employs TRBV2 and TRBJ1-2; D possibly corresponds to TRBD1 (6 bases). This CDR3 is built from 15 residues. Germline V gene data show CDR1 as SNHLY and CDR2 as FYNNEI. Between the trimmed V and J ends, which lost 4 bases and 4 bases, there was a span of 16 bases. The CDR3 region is CASSARQGTPYGYTF. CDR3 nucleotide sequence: TGTGCCAGCAGTGCGCGGCAGGGGACCCCCTATGGCTACACCTTC.